This T cell receptor beta chain was sequenced for a study of graft-versus-host responses after intestinal transplantation (dated by TCRdb to the early 2020s). Concerning the study at large: Multivisceral, liver-intestinal, or isolated intestinal transplants were received by the recipients. Every recipient was given anti-thymocyte globulin induction, then maintenance tacrolimus and steroids for roughly 3 years. Bulk TCR-beta CDR3 sequencing was used to track graft-versus-host and host-versus-graft alloreactive T cell clones in the graft, circulation and bone marrow after intestinal transplantation. Alloreactive clones were identified by sequencing pre-transplant mixed lymphocyte reaction products and comparing these products with unstimulated pre-transplant donor and recipient T cells. Of the 20 to 30 intestinal transplant recipients enrolled in the cohort, one of whom was a retransplant, a few patients without pretransplant specimens were excluded. Donor T cell macrochimerism was defined as a peak of at least 4% donor T cells among recipient peripheral blood mononuclear cells. Instead of going to the commercial service, samples from three later patients were sequenced in-house on an Illumina MiSeq and processed with MiXCR. General study outcomes and caveats: Conclusions were limited by the relatively low number and heterogeneity of intestinal transplant patients. GvH clones were detected in recipient bone marrow, and some of these GvH clones were observed earlier in ileal mucosa or blood, consistent with an intestinal mucosal origin. Early after transplant, peak levels of circulating GvH clones were found to be associated with declines in HvG clones. Patients with donor T cell macrochimerism had high GvH to HvG T cell clonal ratios in their allografts.

To prepare the library, the immunoSEQ multiplex PCR assay was applied. For most patients, genomic DNA was isolated using the Qiagen DNeasy Blood and Tissue Kit and was shipped frozen to Adaptive Biotechnologies for TCR sequencing. Adaptive Biotechnologies carried out high-throughput TCR-beta CDR3 sequencing of genomic DNA for most patients. Regarding the original processing steps: Adaptive's ImmunoSEQ software was the source of the TCR sequencing data for around 20 patients, while three other patients were processed with MiXCR and VDJtools. To correct CD4 versus CD8 sorting errors, sequences present in both subsets at a frequency ratio below 5:1 were removed. CDR3 nucleotide sequences shared by donor and recipient were removed because the origin of these sequences could not be assigned. At least 2-fold expansion over unstimulated cells and a minimum CFSE-low frequency of 0.002% (template counts) or 0.001% (read counts) were required for clones to be classified as alloreactive. Clones were considered mappable if detected in sequenced pre-transplant spleen, lymph node, or MLR CFSE-low populations of the donor or recipient. Cumulative frequency of alloreactive clones was calculated as a percentage of all sequences weighted by copy number. The table was pulled from immuneACCESS by TCRdb, which kept in-frame rearrangements only. Such tables lose some clones; where checked, under half of the loss comes from unresolved V genes, and the rest has no known cause. V and J calls plus clone size are reproduced from that table; the DNA served to infer D and trimming. A total of about 12,000 clones appear in this sample, roughly 30% of them only once. Around 3% of the sample belongs to the ten largest clones.

This clone is described as medium-sized (0.01 to 0.1%). No much larger clone is present one base from it, and per-base qualities are unavailable. Its CDR3 holds 14 amino acids, cysteine through phenylalanine. The retained sequence is limited to the CDR3, 42 bases, with the frame set at the first base. Trimming costs V 1 base and J 1 base, and their ends lie 4 bases apart. As encoded in the germline V gene (reference sequence), CDR1 is SEHNR while CDR2 is FQNEAQ. The time point label of this sample denotes: cells obtained before transplantation from donor or recipient. In mixed lymphocyte reactions, roughly 200,000 CFSE-labeled pre-transplant responders were plated with roughly 200,000 irradiated violet-dye-labeled stimulators and cultured for around 6 days. After the mixed lymphocyte reaction, proliferating CD3+CD4+CFSE-low and CD3+CD8+CFSE-low responder cells were FACS-sorted on a BD Influx sorter.

The V and J genes are TRBV7-9 and TRBJ1-4; no D gene is confidently identified. The sequence derives from a human patient who received an intestinal transplant. Sequences were derived from alloreactive CD8+ T cells from a mixed lymphocyte reaction culture, sampled before intestinal transplant. According to the study, the label for this sample's cell subset or site signals: CFSE-low proliferating T cells sorted from approximately 6-day pre-transplant mixed lymphocyte reaction (GvH or HvG direction). The CDR3 corresponds to CASSLGVTNEKLFF. The bases are TGTGCCAGCAGCTTAGGCGTAACTAATGAAAAACTGTTTTTT.